Listed below are T cell receptor beta chains from one sample, sequenced in a study of identical twins. TCRdb reprocessed the 5' RACE reads via MiXCR and lists one record per CDR3 protein. The sample includes approximately 1.8 million distinct CDR3 sequences, under 35% of them seen just once. Sequencing was done on a sample of cord blood. Receptor source: a newborn girl in good health. Both conserved end residues are part of each CDR3. Each record gives: D gene, V gene, J gene, CDR3 protein. A D gene is named only where the DNA matches it firmly.

d_gene: TRBD1; v_gene: TRBV5-1; j_gene: TRBJ2-7; CDR3aa: CASSLDPQGAEQYF
d_gene: -; v_gene: TRBV19; j_gene: TRBJ2-1; CDR3aa: CASSMWGASYNEQFF
d_gene: -; v_gene: TRBV4-1; j_gene: -; CDR3aa: CTSSLGPKETQYF
d_gene: TRBD2; v_gene: TRBV4-2; j_gene: TRBJ2-5; CDR3aa: CASSQATSGGQETQYF
d_gene: TRBD1; v_gene: TRBV10-2; j_gene: TRBJ1-2; CDR3aa: CASSGETGVDYGYTF
d_gene: -; v_gene: TRBV7-6; j_gene: TRBJ1-3; CDR3aa: CASSFRDRLSGNTIYF
d_gene: -; v_gene: TRBV5-4; j_gene: TRBJ2-3; CDR3aa: CASNLGKGTGGTDTQYF
d_gene: -; v_gene: TRBV20-1; j_gene: TRBJ2-1; CDR3aa: CSAEPDSYNEQFF
d_gene: -; v_gene: TRBV20-1; j_gene: TRBJ2-3; CDR3aa: CSARVGGSTDTQYF
d_gene: -; v_gene: TRBV28; j_gene: TRBJ1-1; CDR3aa: CASSLQGLGTEAFF
d_gene: -; v_gene: TRBV7-9; j_gene: TRBJ1-6; CDR3aa: CASSSTGGSPLHF
d_gene: TRBD1; v_gene: TRBV5-1; j_gene: TRBJ1-1; CDR3aa: CASSLDRGGHTEAFF